The 14 T cell receptor beta chains given below trace back to one sample, sequenced in a study of blood T cell repertoires in COVID-19. TCRdb's copy holds only in-frame clones and misses some; the assay was immunoSEQ multiplex PCR. This table holds 280,000 or so clones, 85% found once. The sequenced sample was PBMCs or T cells enriched from blood (not recorded which). The receptors come from a woman aged 45-60 years who had recovered from COVID-19.

V and J are TRBV2 and TRBJ1-1; D gene unclear. V lost 2 bases and J 0 bases, leaving 10 bases between the germline ends. Germline V gene sequence: CDR1 SNHLY, CDR2 FYNNEI. CDR3 length: 15 residues. Here the CDR3 reads CASSERLSLNTEAFF. CDR3 in DNA: TGTGCCAGCAGTGAACGTTTGAGCTTGAACACTGAAGCTTTCTTT.

This chain uses TRBV3-1 (or the pseudogene TRBV3-2) with TRBJ2-1; TRBD2 matches at 10 bases. CDR1 and CDR2 from the germline V gene are LGHDT and YNNKEL (reference sequence). This CDR3 is built from 15 residues. V lost 4 bases, J lost 1 base, and 1 base stayed unmatched. The CDR3 DNA sequence: TGTGCCAGCAGCCCTAGCGGGAGATCCTACAATGAGCAGTTCTTC. Its translation is CASSPSGRSYNEQFF.

The gene calls are TRBV3-1 (or the pseudogene TRBV3-2) and TRBJ1-2, with 8 bases identical to TRBD1. This CDR3 contains 15 residues. V lost 1 base to trimming and J lost 6 bases; unmatched junction nucleotides: 7. Germline CDR1 and CDR2: LGHDT and YNNKEL (reference sequence). The CDR3: CASSQAARGPHGYTF. The DNA for the CDR3 is TGTGCCAGCAGCCAAGCGGCCAGGGGGCCACATGGCTACACCTTC.

The chain employs TRBV29-1 and TRBJ2-1; a weak D match, TRBD2 (5 bases). Germline V gene sequence: CDR1 SQVTM, CDR2 ANQGSEA. Trimming pared 2 bases from V and 8 bases from J, leaving 16 bases between. This CDR3 region has 14 residues. This CDR3 reads CSVESLLASDEQFF. The CDR3 DNA reads as TGCAGCGTTGAAAGTCTATTAGCGTCAGATGAGCAGTTCTTC.

The genes are TRBV28 and TRBJ2-6, with D unclear. V lost 3 bases and J 1 base, leaving 4 bases between the germline ends. The CDR3 loop spans 14 amino acids. Germline values: CDR1 MDHEN, CDR2 SYDVKM. The CDR3 DNA reads TGTGCCAGCAGTTTGTCATCTGGGGCCAACGTCCTGACTTTC. Protein: CASSLSSGANVLTF.

This clone was counted once. The chain joins TRBV5-1 to TRBJ1-4; maybe TRBD1 (6 bases). The CDR3 contains 20 residues. Trimming removed 0 bases from V and 3 bases from J, with 24 bases in between. CDR1 is SGHRS, CDR2 YFSETQ, per germline. As DNA, the CDR3 is TGCGCCAGCAGCTTGGCCCCGACAGGAGTAGCGCGGGGGGCTAATGAAAAACTGTTTTTT. This translates into CASSLAPTGVARGANEKLFF.

The chain combines TRBV11-2 with TRBJ2-7; the D gene is possibly TRBD2 (5 bases). Trimming left V 7 bases short and J 0 bases short, with 10 bases between. The CDR3 has 13 residues. Germline-derived CDR1 and CDR2 are SGHAT and FQNNGV. CDR3 amino acids: CASTSRDSYEQYF. The CDR3 DNA is TGTGCCAGCACCTCCCGGGACTCCTACGAGCAGTACTTC. Complete variable domain (other parts from reference TRBV11-2 and TRBJ2-7): EAGVAQSPRYKIIEKRQSVAFWCNPISGHATLYWYQQILGQGPKLLIQFQNNGVVDDSQLPKDRFSAERLKGVDSTLKIQPAKLEDSAVYLCASTSRDSYEQYFGPGTRLTVT.

This clone was detected a few times. This sequence joins TRBV30 and TRBJ2-3; D is unclear. Germline V lookup: CDR1 GTSNPN, CDR2 SVGIG (reference sequence). The V and J ends lost 3 bases and 2 bases respectively, with 6 bases between them. The CDR3 runs to 12 residues. DNA for the CDR3: TGTGCCTGGAGCCGAGACACAGATACGCAGTATTTT. It specifies CAWSRDTDTQYF.

The genes are TRBV14 and TRBJ1-3; D gene ambiguous. Trimming took off 3 bases at V and 4 bases at J, with 4 bases between the two ends. In germline, CDR1 is SGHDN, CDR2 FVKESK. The CDR3 covers 12 residues. CDR3 sequence reads: CASSQRGNTIYF. CDR3 DNA sequence: TGTGCCAGCAGCCAGAGGGGAAACACCATATATTTT.

This clone was counted only a few times. The rearrangement links TRBV10-1 to TRBJ1-3; 9 bases line up with TRBD1. The CDR3 consists of 15 residues. V dropped 6 bases and J dropped 3; count of bases not matched to a gene: 6. Germline V gene data show CDR1 as WNHNN and CDR2 as SYGVQD (reference sequence). CDR3 in DNA: TGCGCCAGCAGCCCCGGGACAGGGAGTGGAAACACCATATATTTT. This sequence encodes CASSPGTGSGNTIYF.

The V call is TRBV14, the J call TRBJ2-7; D gene uncertain. V was trimmed by 1 base and J by 5 bases, leaving 15 bases between them. CDR3 length: 15 amino acids. Germline CDR1 and CDR2: SGHDN and FVKESK. This chain's CDR3 is CASSQVFLGVHEQYF. The CDR3 region has the DNA TGTGCCAGCAGCCAAGTCTTTCTGGGCGTCCACGAGCAGTACTTC.

This clone was seen more than once but under ten times. The CDR3 DNA follows: TGTGCCAGCAGCACAGGGGGCATCCAGCCCCAGCATTTT. Translating gives CASSTGGIQPQHF. V usage is TRBV28 and J usage is TRBJ1-5, with 9 nucleotides matching TRBD1. The length of the CDR3 is 13 residues. Germline values: CDR1 MDHEN, CDR2 SYDVKM. J lost 7 bases, V lost 6 bases, and 4 bases had no gene match.

V usage is TRBV6-5 and J usage is TRBJ1-4; the D gene is possibly TRBD1 (6 bases). The CDR3 covers 15 residues. Trimming took off 6 bases at V and 4 bases at J, with 15 bases between the two ends. CDR1 MNHEY and CDR2 SVGAGI come from the germline V gene. CDR3 loop: CASSPPGQFNEKLFF. The CDR3 DNA is TGTGCCAGCAGCCCCCCGGGACAATTTAATGAAAAACTGTTTTTT.

This chain uses TRBV28 with TRBJ2-7, with 10 bases identical to TRBD1. The CDR3 sequence is 16 residues long. With 4 bases clipped from V and 4 bases from J, the junction kept 10 bases outside the gene matches. CDR1 and CDR2 from the germline V gene are MDHEN and SYDVKM. The CDR3 is CASSSPAGTGVYEQYF. For the CDR3, the DNA is TGTGCCAGCAGTTCGCCCGCCGGGACAGGGGTTTACGAGCAGTACTTC.